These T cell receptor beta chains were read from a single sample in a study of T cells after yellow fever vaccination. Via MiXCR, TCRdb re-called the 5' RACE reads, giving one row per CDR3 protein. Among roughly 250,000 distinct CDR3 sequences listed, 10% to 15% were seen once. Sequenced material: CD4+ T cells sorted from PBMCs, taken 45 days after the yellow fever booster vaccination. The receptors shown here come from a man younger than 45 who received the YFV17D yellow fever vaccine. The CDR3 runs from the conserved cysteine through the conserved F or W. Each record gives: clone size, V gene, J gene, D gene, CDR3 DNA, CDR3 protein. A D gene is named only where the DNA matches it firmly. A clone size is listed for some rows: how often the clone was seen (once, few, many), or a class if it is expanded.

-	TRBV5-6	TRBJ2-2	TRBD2	TGTGCCAGCAGCGCCGGGACTAGTAACACCGGGGAGCTGTTTTTT	CASSAGTSNTGELFF
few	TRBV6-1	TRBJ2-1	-	TGTGCCAGCAGCGAAGACTATGTAGGCTACCTCTCCTACAATGAGCAGTTCTTC	CASSEDYVGYLSYNEQFF
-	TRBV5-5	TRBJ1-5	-	TGTGCCAGCAGCTTGTACAGCGGTAGCAATCAGCCCCAGCATTTT	CASSLYSGSNQPQHF
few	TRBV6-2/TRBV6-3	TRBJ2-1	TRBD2	TGTGCCAGCACCGGACTAGCGACCGTAGGTGAGCAGTTCTTC	CASTGLATVGEQFF
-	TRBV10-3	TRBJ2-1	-	TGTGCCATCAGTGAGTCGACCTCGCGAACGGGGGAGCAGTTCTTC	CAISESTSRTGEQFF
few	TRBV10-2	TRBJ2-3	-	TGCGCCAGCAGTGAACCCGCTGAGACGCAGTATTTT	CASSEPAETQYF
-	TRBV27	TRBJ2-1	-	TGTGCCAGCAGTTTTGTACTTCACCACAATGAGCAGTTCTTC	CASSFVLHHNEQFF
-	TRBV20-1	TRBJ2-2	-	TGCAGTGCTAGCTGGACCACCGGGGAGCTGTTTTTT	CSASWTTGELFF
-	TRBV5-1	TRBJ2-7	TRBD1	TGCGCCAGCAGCTCCTCACAGGGGGCGCGTGAGCAGTACTTC	CASSSSQGAREQYF
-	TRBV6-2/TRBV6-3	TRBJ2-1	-	TGTGCCAGCAGCGATCCCACCCCCGGGAGTCTCGGTTCCTACAATGAGCAGTTCTTC	CASSDPTPGSLGSYNEQFF
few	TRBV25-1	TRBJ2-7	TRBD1	TGTGCCAGCAGTGTCGGGACAGAGTCCTACGAGCAGTACTTC	CASSVGTESYEQYF
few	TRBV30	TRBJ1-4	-	TGTGCCTGGAGGAGATTGGGGATCCCCGAAAAACTGTTTTTT	CAWRRLGIPEKLFF
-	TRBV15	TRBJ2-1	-	TGTGCCACCAGCAGAGATCAGTTAAATCCTGAGCAGTTCTTC	CATSRDQLNPEQFF
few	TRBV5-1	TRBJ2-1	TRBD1	TGCGCCAGCAGCCCGGGACAGCTCCCACTAAACCCCTCCTACAATGAGCAGTTCTTC	CASSPGQLPLNPSYNEQFF
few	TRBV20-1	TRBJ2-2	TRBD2	TGCAGTGCTAGACAACCGACTAGCGGGAGCGCCGGGGAGCTGTTTTTT	CSARQPTSGSAGELFF
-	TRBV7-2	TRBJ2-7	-	TGTGCCAGCAGCTTAACAAGGTTGGGCGAGCAGTACTTC	CASSLTRLGEQYF
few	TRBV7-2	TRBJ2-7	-	TGTGCCAGCAGCCGCCAGGGGTTGTACGAGCAGTACTTC	CASSRQGLYEQYF
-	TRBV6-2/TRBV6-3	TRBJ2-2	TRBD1	TGTGCCAGCAGTTTAACAGGGGGCGCGAACACCGGGGAGCTGTTTTTT	CASSLTGGANTGELFF
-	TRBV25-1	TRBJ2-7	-	TGTGCCAGCGGTAACGTCTTGCACGAGCAGTACTTC	CASGNVLHEQYF
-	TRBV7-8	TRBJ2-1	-	TGTGCCAGCAGCCTCTGGACCGACATGCAGTTCTTC	CASSLWTDMQFF
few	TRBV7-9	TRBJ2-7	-	TGTGCCAGCAGCCCCTGGGTAGGAGAGCAGTACTTC	CASSPWVGEQYF
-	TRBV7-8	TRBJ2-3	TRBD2	TGTGCCAGCAGCTCCGCGGGACTAGTCCGCACAGATACGCAGTATTTT	CASSSAGLVRTDTQYF
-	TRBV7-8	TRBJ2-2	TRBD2	TGTGCCAGCAGCTTAAGGACTAGCGGGAGTGCGAACACCGGGGAGCTGTTTTTT	CASSLRTSGSANTGELFF
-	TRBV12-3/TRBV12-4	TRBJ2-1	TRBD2	TGTGCCAGCAGTGGGACTACTCTCAGCTCCTACAATGAGCAGTTCTTC	CASSGTTLSSYNEQFF
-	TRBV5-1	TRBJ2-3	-	TGCGCCAGCAGCGTCGACAGTCCCACAGATACGCAGTATTTT	CASSVDSPTDTQYF
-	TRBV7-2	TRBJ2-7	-	TGTGCCAGCAGCCCGAAGGCAGGCAGCAACTACGAGCAGTACTTC	CASSPKAGSNYEQYF
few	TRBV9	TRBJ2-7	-	TGTGCCAGCAGCGTAGGGGGCAGGCGGGTATACTACGAGCAGTACTTC	CASSVGGRRVYYEQYF
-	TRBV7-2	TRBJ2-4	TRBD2	TGTGCCAGCAGCTCCCCGACTAGCGCCAAAAACATTCAGTACTTC	CASSSPTSAKNIQYF
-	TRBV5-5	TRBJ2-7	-	TGTGCCAGCAGCTTGGAACCGGGACGGAAGATTTACGAGCAGTACTTC	CASSLEPGRKIYEQYF
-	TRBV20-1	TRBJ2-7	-	TGCAGTGCTAGAGTCCCACCTCTAGCCTACGAGCAGTACTTC	CSARVPPLAYEQYF
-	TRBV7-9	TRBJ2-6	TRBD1	TGTGCCAGCAGCTTTGACAGGGCGGGGGCCAACGTCCTGACTTTC	CASSFDRAGANVLTF
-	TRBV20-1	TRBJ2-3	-	TGCAGTGCTAGACAAGACAGTCTATTAAGCACAGATACGCAGTATTTT	CSARQDSLLSTDTQYF
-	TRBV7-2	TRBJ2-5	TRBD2	TGTGCCAGCAGCTTGGGACTAGCGGCCAGGCAGTACTTC	CASSLGLAARQYF
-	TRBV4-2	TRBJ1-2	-	TGTGCCAGCAGCCCGTCGAAGGGCGCTAACTATGGCTACACCTTC	CASSPSKGANYGYTF
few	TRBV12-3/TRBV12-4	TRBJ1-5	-	TGTGCCAGCAGCCCAGAGACAGGCATCCTCGGGGCGCCCCAGCATTTT	CASSPETGILGAPQHF
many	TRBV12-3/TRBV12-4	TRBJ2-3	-	TGTGCCAGCACCCACGTACCGAACACAGATACGCAGTATTTT	CASTHVPNTDTQYF
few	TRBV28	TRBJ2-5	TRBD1	TGTGCCAGCAGTTTCTTAGGGGGCCTCGGGACAGGGAATATGCAGACCCAGTACTTC	CASSFLGGLGTGNMQTQYF
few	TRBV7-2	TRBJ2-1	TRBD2	TGTGCCAGCAGCTTAGCCCCGACTAGCGGGAGGGCTATCAATGAGCAGTTCTTC	CASSLAPTSGRAINEQFF
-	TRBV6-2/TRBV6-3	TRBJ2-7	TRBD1	TGTGCCAGCAGTTACCCGACAGGGAAAGGGGCCGAGCAGTACTTC	CASSYPTGKGAEQYF
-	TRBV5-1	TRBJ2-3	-	TGCGCCAGCAGCGGCGGGAACACAGATACGCAGTATTTT	CASSGGNTDTQYF
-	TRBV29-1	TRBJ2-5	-	TGCAGCGTTGAGACGGGGTCAGAGACCCAGTACTTC	CSVETGSETQYF
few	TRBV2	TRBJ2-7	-	TGTGCCAGCAGCGCAACAAGACCGCCTGGAAACGAGCAGTACTTC	CASSATRPPGNEQYF
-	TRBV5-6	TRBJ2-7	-	TGTGCCAGCAGCTTCCGGCTAGTGGGCGGCGACGAGCAGTACTTC	CASSFRLVGGDEQYF
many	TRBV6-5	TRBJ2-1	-	TGTGCCAGCAGTGGAGCGTTTGAGCAGTTCTTC	CASSGAFEQFF
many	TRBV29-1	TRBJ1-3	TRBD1	TGCAGCGTGGACACCTCACAGGGGAAGAGCTCTGGAAACACCATATATTTT	CSVDTSQGKSSGNTIYF
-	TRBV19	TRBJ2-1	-	TGTGCCAGTAGTACGGGACTCCCGCCAGGGCAGTTCTTC	CASSTGLPPGQFF
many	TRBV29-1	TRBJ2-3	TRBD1	TGCAGCGTAACCGGGACAGGGAGCACAGATACGCAGTATTTT	CSVTGTGSTDTQYF
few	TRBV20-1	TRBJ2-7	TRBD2	TGCAGTGCTAGACCCGGGACTAGCGTTGCCTACGAGCAGTACTTC	CSARPGTSVAYEQYF
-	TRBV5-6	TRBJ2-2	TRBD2	TGTGCCAGCAGCTACCGGGTTAGCGGGTTTAACACCGGGGAGCTGTTTTTT	CASSYRVSGFNTGELFF
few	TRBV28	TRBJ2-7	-	TGTGCCAGCAAGGGACCCGAGCAGTACTTC	CASKGPEQYF
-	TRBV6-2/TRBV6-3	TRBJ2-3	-	TGTGCCAGCAGTTACGGAGATACGCAGTATTTT	CASSYGDTQYF
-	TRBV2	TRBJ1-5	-	TGTGCCAGCAGTTCCGGGCCGGAGGGTCAGCCCCAGCATTTT	CASSSGPEGQPQHF
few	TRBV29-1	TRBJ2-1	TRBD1	TGCAGCGTTGAAGGTGGACAGGGGAGCAATGAGCAGTTCTTC	CSVEGGQGSNEQFF
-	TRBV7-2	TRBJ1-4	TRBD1	TGTGCCAGCAGCTTAGAAGGGGGCCGTGAAAAACTGTTTTTT	CASSLEGGREKLFF
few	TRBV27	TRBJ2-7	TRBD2	TGTGCCAGCAGTTGGCGGGAGAGGTACGAGCAGTACTTC	CASSWRERYEQYF